Presented here are 9 T cell receptor beta chains from one specimen sequenced in a study of T cell responses to AZD1222 COVID-19 vaccine (dated by TCRdb to the early 2020s). The sample's time point, from its label and the paper: baseline before first vaccination. Library generation was performed with the immunoSEQ multiplex PCR assay. TCRdb took over this immuneACCESS table, retaining in-frame rearrangements with V and J assigned. Such tables are incomplete; in checked studies, under half of the missing clones stem from an unresolved V gene, and the remainder is unexplained. In this sample the table shows tens of thousands of clones, approximately 90% of which occur a single time. Under 6.5% of the sample rests with the top ten. The specimen was peripheral blood, collected on day 0 of AZD1222 vaccination. These receptors were taken from an adult in good health.

The chain employs TRBV27 and TRBJ2-6; perhaps D is TRBD1 or TRBD2 (5 bases each). This CDR3 has 18 residues. V was cut by 7 bases and J by 0 bases, with 19 bases left in between. Germline lookup yields CDR1 MNHEY and CDR2 SMNVEV (reference sequence). In DNA, the CDR3 is TGTGCCAGCACCGGTGGGTGGGACCCCTCCTCTGGGGCCAACGTCCTGACTTTC. It codes for CASTGGWDPSSGANVLTF.

Only one count was recorded for this clone. The chain employs TRBV11-2 and TRBJ1-2, with D possibly TRBD1 on 5 matching bases. V lost 6 bases and J lost 8, with 16 bases in between. The germline V gene has CDR1 SGHAT and CDR2 FQNNGV. The CDR3 spans 13 residues. The CDR3 nucleotides read TGTGCCAGCAGTCCCCGTACGGGGGACGGCTACACCTTC. This sequence encodes CASSPRTGDGYTF.

CDR3 amino acids: CASSVATGAHLGYTF. In DNA, the CDR3 is TGTGCCAGCAGCGTAGCAACAGGGGCCCACCTAGGCTACACCTTC. The chain carries TRBV9 and TRBJ1-2, with 7 bases fitting TRBD1. CDR1 and CDR2 (germline): SGDLS, YYNGEE. The CDR3 is 15 amino acids. Unmatched junction bases numbered 10, after V lost 0 bases and J lost 8 bases.

The chain recombines TRBV6-5 with TRBJ1-4; D may be TRBD1 (6 bases). The CDR3 totals 15 residues. V was shortened by 2 bases and J by 3 bases, with 10 bases between the two germline ends. Germline lookup yields CDR1 MNHEY and CDR2 SVGAGI. The CDR3 region is CASSYDRTANEKLFF. The CDR3 DNA reads TGTGCCAGCAGTTACGATCGGACAGCTAATGAAAAACTGTTTTTT.

J is TRBJ2-5 and V is TRBV14, with a possible D match to TRBD2 (6 bases). This CDR3 has 12 residues. V lost 4 bases to trimming and J lost 4 bases, with 7 bases between them. The germline V gene encodes CDR1 SGHDN and CDR2 FVKESK. CDR3 amino acids: CASSRRAETQYF. CDR3 bases: TGTGCCAGCAGCCGGAGGGCAGAGACCCAGTACTTC.

V usage is TRBV5-4 and J usage is TRBJ2-7; D is unclear. The CDR3 has 14 residues. The germline V gene encodes CDR1 SGHNT and CDR2 YYREEE (reference sequence). V was clipped by 0 bases and J by 1 base, with 8 bases between them. CDR3 sequence reads: CASSLGSRSYEQYF. As DNA, the CDR3 is TGTGCCAGCAGCTTGGGCTCACGGTCCTACGAGCAGTACTTC.

This chain uses TRBV5-1 with TRBJ2-1, with D maybe TRBD2 (5 bases). The CDR3 covers 15 residues. V was clipped by 4 bases and J by 4 bases, with 15 bases between them. Germline lookup yields CDR1 SGHRS and CDR2 YFSETQ. CDR3 sequence reads: CASSLGLGEYNEQFF. CDR3 DNA sequence: TGCGCCAGCAGCCTCGGACTGGGAGAGTACAATGAGCAGTTCTTC.

The rearrangement links TRBV7-8 to TRBJ1-1; tentatively, D is TRBD1 (6 bases). Germline CDR1 SGHVS, CDR2 FQNEAQ. CDR3 length equals 14 residues. V was trimmed by 3 bases and J by 0 bases, leaving 8 bases between them. The CDR3 region is CASSFTGLNTEAFF. The CDR3 nucleotides are TGTGCCAGCAGCTTCACAGGGTTGAACACTGAAGCTTTCTTT.

The rearrangement links TRBV9 to TRBJ2-1, with 10 positions matching TRBD1. The CDR3 loop spans 15 amino acids. The germline V gene has CDR1 SGDLS and CDR2 YYNGEE. Germline trimming cut 0 bases from V and 5 bases from J; bases unmatched to any gene: 2. For the CDR3, the DNA is TGTGCCAGCAGCGTAGCGGGACAGGGGAACAATGAGCAGTTCTTC. It specifies CASSVAGQGNNEQFF.